A selection of T cell receptor beta chains follows, all from one sample in a study of blood T cell repertoires in COVID-19. Sequencing used immunoSEQ multiplex PCR; TCRdb keeps in-frame clones, though not all of them. Among roughly 190,000 clones, 84% were seen once, and the ten largest hold approximately 15%. Material: peripheral blood. The receptor source for this set is a man in his thirties or forties with active or convalescent COVID-19. Each CDR3 is given with its conserved first and last residue. D genes are given only for firm matches. Rows may omit the clone size; those that give it use once, few, many or a size class.

CDR3aa: CATREAAGKETQYF
CDR3nt: TGTGCCACCAGGGAAGCTGCAGGGAAAGAGACCCAGTACTTC
abundance: -
j_gene: TRBJ2-5
d_gene: -
v_gene: TRBV24-1

CDR3aa: CATRPAGNSPLHF
CDR3nt: TGTGCCACCCGGCCCGCGGGGAATTCACCCCTCCACTTT
abundance: -
j_gene: TRBJ1-6
d_gene: -
v_gene: TRBV19

CDR3aa: CASSLAWFAGVGNEQFF
CDR3nt: TGTGCCAGCAGCTTAGCTTGGTTCGCGGGAGTGGGTAATGAGCAGTTCTTC
abundance: few
j_gene: TRBJ2-1
d_gene: TRBD2
v_gene: TRBV7-2

CDR3aa: CASSQSGNYGYTF
CDR3nt: TGTGCCAGCAGCCAAAGCGGGAACTATGGCTACACCTTC
abundance: -
j_gene: TRBJ1-2
d_gene: -
v_gene: TRBV3-1/TRBV3-2

CDR3aa: CASSLSTETIYF
CDR3nt: TGTGCCAGCAGTTTATCGACAGAGACCATATATTTT
abundance: -
j_gene: TRBJ1-3
d_gene: -
v_gene: TRBV28

CDR3aa: CASRQNTGELFF
CDR3nt: TGTGCCAGCCGACAGAACACCGGGGAGCTGTTTTTT
abundance: -
j_gene: TRBJ2-2
d_gene: -
v_gene: TRBV11-3

CDR3aa: CASRRPRDRAHTQYF
CDR3nt: TGCGCCAGCAGACGACCCAGGGACAGGGCCCATACGCAGTATTTT
abundance: -
j_gene: TRBJ2-3
d_gene: TRBD1
v_gene: TRBV4-1

CDR3aa: CASSLGAGNSPLHF
CDR3nt: TGTGCCAGCAGCTTGGGGGCAGGCAATTCACCCCTCCACTTT
abundance: once
j_gene: TRBJ1-6
d_gene: -
v_gene: TRBV5-4

CDR3aa: CASSPLGQGYGYTF
CDR3nt: TGTGCCAGCAGCCCCTTGGGACAGGGGTATGGCTACACCTTC
abundance: -
j_gene: TRBJ1-2
d_gene: TRBD1
v_gene: TRBV9

CDR3aa: CASRWESQGSTEAFF
CDR3nt: TGTGCCAGCAGATGGGAGAGTCAGGGGAGCACTGAAGCTTTCTTT
abundance: -
j_gene: TRBJ1-1
d_gene: -
v_gene: TRBV5-5

CDR3aa: CASSQAGFFVNTEAFF
CDR3nt: TGTGCCAGCAGCCAAGCAGGGTTCTTCGTGAACACTGAAGCTTTCTTT
abundance: -
j_gene: TRBJ1-1
d_gene: -
v_gene: TRBV14

CDR3aa: CASSMDTRSGANVLTF
CDR3nt: TGTGCCAGCAGCATGGACACCCGCTCTGGGGCCAACGTCCTGACTTTC
abundance: -
j_gene: TRBJ2-6
d_gene: -
v_gene: TRBV7-9

CDR3aa: CASSYDRRARGTIDGYTF
CDR3nt: TGTGCCAGCAGTTACGACAGGAGGGCGCGCGGGACTATCGATGGCTACACCTTC
abundance: -
j_gene: TRBJ1-2
d_gene: -
v_gene: TRBV6-2/TRBV6-3

CDR3aa: CASSFAGGTEAFF
CDR3nt: TGTGCCAGCAGTTTCGCAGGGGGCACTGAAGCTTTCTTT
abundance: -
j_gene: TRBJ1-1
d_gene: TRBD1
v_gene: TRBV12-3/TRBV12-4

CDR3aa: CASSPTGWSNQPQHF
CDR3nt: TGTGCCAGCAGCCCTACAGGGTGGAGCAATCAGCCCCAGCATTTT
abundance: -
j_gene: TRBJ1-5
d_gene: -
v_gene: TRBV5-5

CDR3aa: CASSTLQMTGELFF
CDR3nt: TGTGCCAGCAGTACCTTACAGATGACCGGGGAGCTGTTTTTT
abundance: -
j_gene: TRBJ2-2
d_gene: -
v_gene: TRBV2

CDR3aa: CASSLEWAGTYNSPLHF
CDR3nt: TGTGCCAGCAGCTTAGAATGGGCTGGGACTTATAATTCACCCCTCCACTTT
abundance: -
j_gene: TRBJ1-6
d_gene: -
v_gene: TRBV7-2

CDR3aa: CASSPTYGTAYGYTF
CDR3nt: TGTGCCAGCAGTCCAACCTACGGGACAGCCTATGGCTACACCTTC
abundance: -
j_gene: TRBJ1-2
d_gene: TRBD1
v_gene: TRBV27

CDR3aa: CASSIGSGSDPDTQYF
CDR3nt: TGTGCCAGTAGTATAGGTTCCGGGAGTGACCCAGATACGCAGTATTTT
abundance: -
j_gene: TRBJ2-3
d_gene: -
v_gene: TRBV19

CDR3aa: CASVLGSGTGNTIYF
CDR3nt: TGTGCCAGCGTACTTGGTTCAGGGACTGGAAACACCATATATTTT
abundance: few
j_gene: TRBJ1-3
d_gene: -
v_gene: TRBV28

CDR3aa: CASSPGQTNYGYTF
CDR3nt: TGTGCCAGCAGCCCTGGACAGACCAACTATGGCTACACCTTC
abundance: -
j_gene: TRBJ1-2
d_gene: -
v_gene: TRBV6-6

CDR3aa: CASISGQLNYGYTF
CDR3nt: TGTGCCAGCATTTCGGGACAGCTTAACTATGGCTACACCTTC
abundance: -
j_gene: TRBJ1-2
d_gene: TRBD1
v_gene: TRBV2

CDR3aa: CASLREGISNQPQHF
CDR3nt: TGTGCCAGCTTAAGAGAGGGAATTAGCAATCAGCCCCAGCATTTT
abundance: -
j_gene: TRBJ1-5
d_gene: -
v_gene: TRBV28

CDR3aa: CASSGGTATNEKLFF
CDR3nt: TGTGCCAGCAGCGGCGGGACTGCAACTAATGAAAAACTGTTTTTT
abundance: -
j_gene: TRBJ1-4
d_gene: -
v_gene: TRBV9

CDR3aa: CASSRTANTEAFF
CDR3nt: TGTGCCAGCAGCCGCACAGCGAACACTGAAGCTTTCTTT
abundance: -
j_gene: TRBJ1-1
d_gene: -
v_gene: TRBV5-4

CDR3aa: CASSPGTSVFYEQYF
CDR3nt: TGTGCCAGCAGCCCCGGGACTAGCGTATTCTACGAGCAGTACTTC
abundance: -
j_gene: TRBJ2-7
d_gene: TRBD2
v_gene: TRBV3-1/TRBV3-2

CDR3aa: CASSSDAGAPEAFF
CDR3nt: TGTGCCAGCAGCTCCGACGCGGGGGCACCTGAAGCTTTCTTT
abundance: few
j_gene: TRBJ1-1
d_gene: -
v_gene: TRBV11-3

CDR3aa: CASSFLPGQGAVYTEAFF
CDR3nt: TGCGCCAGCAGCTTTTTACCCGGACAGGGGGCTGTGTACACTGAAGCTTTCTTT
abundance: -
j_gene: TRBJ1-1
d_gene: TRBD1
v_gene: TRBV5-1

CDR3aa: CASSLKGGDIQAFF
CDR3nt: TGTGCCAGCAGCTTAAAAGGGGGGGACATTCAGGCTTTCTTT
abundance: -
j_gene: TRBJ1-1
d_gene: -
v_gene: TRBV7-3

CDR3aa: CASSMGDSWSEKLFF
CDR3nt: TGTGCCAGTAGTATGGGGGACAGTTGGAGTGAAAAACTGTTTTTT
abundance: -
j_gene: TRBJ1-4
d_gene: TRBD1
v_gene: TRBV19

CDR3aa: CAWMGAQEYEQYF
CDR3nt: TGTGCCTGGATGGGGGCTCAGGAGTACGAGCAGTACTTC
abundance: -
j_gene: TRBJ2-7
d_gene: -
v_gene: TRBV30

CDR3aa: CASSDPMGADSYNSPLHF
CDR3nt: TGTGCCAGCAGTGACCCCATGGGGGCGGACTCCTATAATTCACCCCTCCACTTT
abundance: -
j_gene: TRBJ1-6
d_gene: -
v_gene: TRBV25-1

CDR3aa: CSVEGGEPYNEQFF
CDR3nt: TGCAGCGTTGAGGGAGGGGAGCCCTACAATGAGCAGTTCTTC
abundance: few
j_gene: TRBJ2-1
d_gene: TRBD2
v_gene: TRBV29-1

CDR3aa: CASSRDRGPYGYTF
CDR3nt: TGTGCCAGTTCCCGGGACAGGGGACCGTATGGCTACACCTTC
abundance: -
j_gene: TRBJ1-2
d_gene: TRBD1
v_gene: TRBV6-5

CDR3aa: CASSLAVLGGEEKLFF
CDR3nt: TGCGCCAGCAGCTTGGCCGTATTAGGGGGAGAAGAAAAACTGTTTTTT
abundance: -
j_gene: TRBJ1-4
d_gene: -
v_gene: TRBV5-1

CDR3aa: CASSKTGNSNQPQHF
CDR3nt: TGTGCCAGCAGCAAGACAGGGAACTCCAATCAGCCCCAGCATTTT
abundance: -
j_gene: TRBJ1-5
d_gene: TRBD1
v_gene: TRBV11-3

CDR3aa: CASGLGDNRDGYTF
CDR3nt: TGTGCTAGTGGTTTGGGGGACAACCGGGATGGCTACACCTTC
abundance: few
j_gene: TRBJ1-2
d_gene: -
v_gene: TRBV12-5

CDR3aa: CASSFPAGMNTEAFF
CDR3nt: TGTGCCAGCAGTTTCCCGGCAGGGATGAACACTGAAGCTTTCTTT
abundance: -
j_gene: TRBJ1-1
d_gene: -
v_gene: TRBV28

CDR3aa: CASSTAGKEAFF
CDR3nt: TGTGCCAGCAGCACCGCAGGGAAGGAAGCTTTCTTT
abundance: -
j_gene: TRBJ1-1
d_gene: -
v_gene: TRBV9

CDR3aa: CASSQGAGAIPYGYTF
CDR3nt: TGTGCCAGCAGCCAAGGCGCGGGGGCAATCCCCTATGGCTACACCTTC
abundance: few
j_gene: TRBJ1-2
d_gene: -
v_gene: TRBV14

CDR3aa: CASSQQAGTEAFF
CDR3nt: TGTGCCAGTAGCCAACAGGCGGGGACTGAAGCTTTCTTT
abundance: -
j_gene: TRBJ1-1
d_gene: -
v_gene: TRBV19

CDR3aa: CASSQGAQGQGHF
CDR3nt: TGTGCCAGCAGCCAAGGGGCTCAGGGGCAGGGTCACTTC
abundance: -
j_gene: TRBJ2-7
d_gene: -
v_gene: TRBV3-1/TRBV3-2

CDR3aa: CASSARTGVLLAKNIQYF
CDR3nt: TGTGCCAGCAGCGCCCGGACAGGAGTCCTCCTAGCCAAAAACATTCAGTACTTC
abundance: -
j_gene: TRBJ2-4
d_gene: TRBD1
v_gene: TRBV13

CDR3aa: CASSPRPLAGAESSYNEQFF
CDR3nt: TGTGCCAGCAGCCCCCGCCCACTAGCGGGAGCCGAGAGCTCCTACAATGAGCAGTTCTTC
abundance: -
j_gene: TRBJ2-1
d_gene: TRBD2
v_gene: TRBV9

CDR3aa: CASSRIQGEAGELFF
CDR3nt: TGTGCCAGCAGCCGGATACAGGGAGAGGCCGGGGAGCTGTTTTTT
abundance: -
j_gene: TRBJ2-2
d_gene: -
v_gene: TRBV5-4

CDR3aa: CASSQGSGELFF
CDR3nt: TGTGCCAGTAGTCAGGGGTCCGGGGAGCTGTTTTTT
abundance: -
j_gene: TRBJ2-2
d_gene: -
v_gene: TRBV19

CDR3aa: CASSLPYTDHYGYTF
CDR3nt: TGTGCCAGCAGTTTACCCTACACAGACCACTATGGCTACACCTTC
abundance: -
j_gene: TRBJ1-2
d_gene: -
v_gene: TRBV2

CDR3aa: CASSLGEGVYGYTF
CDR3nt: TGTGCCAGCAGTTTAGGTGAGGGGGTATATGGCTACACCTTC
abundance: -
j_gene: TRBJ1-2
d_gene: -
v_gene: TRBV28